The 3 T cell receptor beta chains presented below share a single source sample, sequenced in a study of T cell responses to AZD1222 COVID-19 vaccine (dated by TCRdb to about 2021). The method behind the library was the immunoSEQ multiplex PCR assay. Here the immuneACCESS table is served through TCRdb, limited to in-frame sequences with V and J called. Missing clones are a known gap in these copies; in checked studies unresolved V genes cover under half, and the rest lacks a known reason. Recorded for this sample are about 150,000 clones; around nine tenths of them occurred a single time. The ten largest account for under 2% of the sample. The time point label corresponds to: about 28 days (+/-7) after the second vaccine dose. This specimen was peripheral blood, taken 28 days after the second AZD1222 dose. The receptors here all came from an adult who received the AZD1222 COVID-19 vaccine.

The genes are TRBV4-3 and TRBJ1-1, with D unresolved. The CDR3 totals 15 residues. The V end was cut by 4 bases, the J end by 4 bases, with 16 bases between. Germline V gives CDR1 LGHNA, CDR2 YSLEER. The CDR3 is CASSPRTLWGTEAFF. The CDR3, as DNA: TGCGCCAGCAGCCCTCGGACGCTTTGGGGCACTGAAGCTTTCTTT.

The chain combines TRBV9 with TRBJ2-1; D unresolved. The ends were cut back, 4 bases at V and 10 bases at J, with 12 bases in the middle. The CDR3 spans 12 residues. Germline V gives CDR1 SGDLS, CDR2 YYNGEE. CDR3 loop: CASSPQDGEQFF. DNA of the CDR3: TGTGCCAGCAGCCCTCAGGACGGGGAGCAGTTCTTC.

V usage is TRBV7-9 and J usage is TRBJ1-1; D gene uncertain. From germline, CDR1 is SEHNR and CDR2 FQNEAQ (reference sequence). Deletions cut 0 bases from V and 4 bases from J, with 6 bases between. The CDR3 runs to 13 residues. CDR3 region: CASSLARLTEAFF. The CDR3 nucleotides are TGTGCCAGCAGCTTAGCCCGGCTCACTGAAGCTTTCTTT.